The clone carrying this T cell receptor (beta chain) was found a few times. The data stem from a study of HIV-infected patients and healthy controls. Each CDR3 protein gets one entry after TCRdb re-called the 5' RACE reads with MiXCR. The sample yields approximately 67,000 distinct CDR3 sequences, around 17% seen once. Germline lookup yields CDR1 SGHRS and CDR2 YFSETQ. V was shortened by 1 base and J by 1 base, with 9 bases between the two germline ends. The CDR3 runs 15 residues. The specimen sequenced was CD4+ T cells from blood. The chain uses TRBV5-1 and TRBJ2-1; no clear D. The clonotype comes from a human donor in good health. CDR3 in amino acids: CASSLMDWSYNEQFF. The CDR3 DNA follows: TGCGCCAGCAGCTTGATGGATTGGTCCTACAATGAGCAGTTCTTC.